This T cell receptor beta chain was documented in a study of early T cells in non-severe SARS-CoV-2 infection. Whole-study results and caveats: There was a bias toward anti-spike CD8 responses in VDJdb matching, which missed private and CD4 specificities.

A single record per CDR3 protein comes from TCRdb applying MiXCR to the 5' RACE reads. The sample carries some 45,000 distinct CDR3 sequences, roughly a tenth recorded once. This clonotype was recorded at least ten times. Its antigen is still unknown. The CDR3 runs 13 residues. Per the germline V gene, CDR1 is MGHDK and CDR2 is SYGVNS. The V gene lost 4 bases and the J gene lost 1 base, with 8 bases spanning the gap. This sample comprised whole blood, obtained at baseline. V and J are TRBV25-1 and TRBJ2-7; either TRBD1 or TRBD2 may supply D (5 bases each). This TCR was sampled from an adult who was a healthcare worker with PCR-confirmed SARS-CoV-2 infection or an uninfected control (not recorded which). The CDR3 nucleotides read TGTGCCAGCAGTGGGGACGTATCCTACGAGCAGTACTTC. This translates into CASSGDVSYEQYF.